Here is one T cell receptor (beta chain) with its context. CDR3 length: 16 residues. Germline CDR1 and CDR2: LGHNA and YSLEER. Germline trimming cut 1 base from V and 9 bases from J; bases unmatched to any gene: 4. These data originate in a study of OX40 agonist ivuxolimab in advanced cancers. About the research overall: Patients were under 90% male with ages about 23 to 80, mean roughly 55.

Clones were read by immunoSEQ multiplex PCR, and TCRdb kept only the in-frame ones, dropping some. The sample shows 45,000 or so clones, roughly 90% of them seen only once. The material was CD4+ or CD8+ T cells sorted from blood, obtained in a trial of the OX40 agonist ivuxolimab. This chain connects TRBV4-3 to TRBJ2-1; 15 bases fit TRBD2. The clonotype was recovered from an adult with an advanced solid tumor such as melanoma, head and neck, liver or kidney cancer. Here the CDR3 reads CASSQGTSGRAGEQFF. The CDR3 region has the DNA TGCGCCAGCAGCCAAGGGACTAGCGGGAGGGCCGGTGAGCAGTTCTTC.